This T cell receptor beta chain comes out of a study of blood T cell repertoires in COVID-19. Study in general: The origin of the acute and convalescent COVID-19 samples was the United States, Italy and Spain.

There are 12 residues in the CDR3. The V gene lost 6 bases and the J gene lost 0 bases, with 5 bases spanning the gap. Germline values: CDR1 MNHEY, CDR2 SVGAGI. The method was immunoSEQ multiplex PCR; TCRdb's version includes in-frame clones alone and lacks a portion of them. The sample has about 210,000 clones; roughly 85% are singletons. This study enrolled people aged roughly 18 to 90 from about two dozen US geographic areas. Cohorts were based on clinical histories the participants reported. Sequenced: PBMCs or T cells enriched from blood (not recorded which). The rearrangement uses TRBV6-5 and TRBJ1-1, with D hard to call. The TCR sequence derives from a woman aged 40 to 50 with acute COVID-19. CDR3 sequence: CASRDMNTEAFF. Written as DNA, the CDR3 is TGTGCCAGCAGAGACATGAACACTGAAGCTTTCTTT.